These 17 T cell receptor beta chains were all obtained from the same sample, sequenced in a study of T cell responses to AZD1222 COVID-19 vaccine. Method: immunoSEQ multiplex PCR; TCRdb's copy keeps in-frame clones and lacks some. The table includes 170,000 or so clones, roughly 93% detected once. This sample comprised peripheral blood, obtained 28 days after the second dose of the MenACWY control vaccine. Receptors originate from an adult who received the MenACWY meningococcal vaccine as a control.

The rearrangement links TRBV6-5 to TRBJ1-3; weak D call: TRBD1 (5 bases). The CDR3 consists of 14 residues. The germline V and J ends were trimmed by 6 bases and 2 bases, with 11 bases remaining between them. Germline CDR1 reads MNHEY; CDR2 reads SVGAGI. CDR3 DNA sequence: TGTGCCAGCAGCCTAGAGGGGACTGGAAACACCATATATTTT. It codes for CASSLEGTGNTIYF.

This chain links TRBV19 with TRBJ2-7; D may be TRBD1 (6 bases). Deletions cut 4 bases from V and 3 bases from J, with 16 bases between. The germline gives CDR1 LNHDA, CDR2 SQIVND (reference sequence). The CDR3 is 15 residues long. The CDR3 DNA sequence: TGTGCCAGTAGTACGGGGACACCGCCGATCTACGAGCAGTACTTC. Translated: CASSTGTPPIYEQYF.

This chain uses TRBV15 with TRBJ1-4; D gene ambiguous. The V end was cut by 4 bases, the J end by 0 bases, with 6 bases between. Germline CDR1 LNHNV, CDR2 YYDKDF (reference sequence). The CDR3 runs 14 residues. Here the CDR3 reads CATSKVATNEKLFF. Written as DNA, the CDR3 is TGTGCCACCAGCAAAGTAGCAACTAATGAAAAACTGTTTTTT.

The CDR3 DNA reads as TGTGCCGGCACAAGTTCCTACGAGCAGTACTTC. Amino acid sequence: CAGTSSYEQYF. The chain employs TRBV30 and TRBJ2-7; D not resolved. Trimming removed 8 bases at V and 1 base at J, with 9 bases between. Germline-derived CDR1 and CDR2 are GTSNPN and SVGIG (reference sequence). The CDR3 covers 11 residues.

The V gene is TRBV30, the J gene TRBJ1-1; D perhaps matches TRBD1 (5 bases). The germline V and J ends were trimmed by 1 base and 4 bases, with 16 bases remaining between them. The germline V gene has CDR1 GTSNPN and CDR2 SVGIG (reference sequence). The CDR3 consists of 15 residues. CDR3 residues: CAWSANLGVATEAFF. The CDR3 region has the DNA TGTGCCTGGAGTGCCAATTTGGGGGTGGCCACTGAAGCTTTCTTT.

In nucleotides, the CDR3 is TGCAGCGTTGAGGGACAAGGCTACACCTTC. It translates to CSVEGQGYTF. This sequence joins TRBV29-1 and TRBJ1-2; TRBD1 might be the D (6 bases). The V end lost 3 bases, the J end lost 8 bases, and 7 bases lay between the germline ends. This CDR3 spans 10 amino acids. The germline V gene has CDR1 SQVTM and CDR2 ANQGSEA.

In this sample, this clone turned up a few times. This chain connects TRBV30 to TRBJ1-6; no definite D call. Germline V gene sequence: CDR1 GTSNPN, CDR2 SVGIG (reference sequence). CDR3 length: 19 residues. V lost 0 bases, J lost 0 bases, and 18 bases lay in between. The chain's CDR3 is CAWSVRSAGHSSYNSPLHF. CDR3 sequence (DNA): TGTGCCTGGAGTGTACGGTCGGCGGGCCACAGCTCCTATAATTCACCCCTCCACTTT. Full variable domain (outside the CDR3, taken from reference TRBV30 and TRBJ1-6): SQTIHQWPATLVQPVGSPLSLECTVEGTSNPNLYWYRQAAGRGLQLLFYSVGIGQISSEVPQNLSASRPQDRQFILSSKKLLLSDSGFYLCAWSVRSAGHSSYNSPLHFGNGTRLTVT.

CDR3 sequence reads: CAWSVAGTSNQPQHF. Here the CDR3 DNA reads TGTGCCTGGAGTGTTGCGGGGACTAGCAATCAGCCCCAGCATTTT. The gene calls are TRBV30 and TRBJ1-5; tentatively, D is TRBD1 (5 bases). In germline, CDR1 is GTSNPN, CDR2 SVGIG (reference sequence). Trimming cost V 0 bases and J 0 bases, with 9 bases left between them. This CDR3 region has 15 residues.

The CDR3: CAWKDRRDYEQYF. The CDR3 DNA reads as TGTGCCTGGAAGGACAGGAGGGACTACGAGCAGTACTTC. The chain links TRBV30 to TRBJ2-7; a possible D gene is TRBD1 (7 bases). Germline V CDR1 and CDR2: GTSNPN, SVGIG (reference sequence). This CDR3 is 13 amino acids long. Trimming shortened V by 4 bases and J by 3 bases, and 13 bases separated the two germline ends.

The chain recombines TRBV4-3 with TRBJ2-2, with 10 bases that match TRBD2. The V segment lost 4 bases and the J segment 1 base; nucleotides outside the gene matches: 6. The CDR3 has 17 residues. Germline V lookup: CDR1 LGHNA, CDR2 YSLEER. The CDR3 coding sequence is TGCGCCAGCAGCCCTCTCCCTAGCGGGGGGAACACCGGGGAGCTGTTTTTT. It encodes CASSPLPSGGNTGELFF.

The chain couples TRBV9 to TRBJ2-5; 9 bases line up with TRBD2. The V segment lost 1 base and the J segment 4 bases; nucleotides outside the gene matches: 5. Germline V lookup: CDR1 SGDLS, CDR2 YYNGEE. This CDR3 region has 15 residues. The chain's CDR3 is CASSVSLAGRETQYF. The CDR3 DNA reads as TGTGCCAGCAGCGTATCCCTAGCGGGGAGAGAGACCCAGTACTTC.

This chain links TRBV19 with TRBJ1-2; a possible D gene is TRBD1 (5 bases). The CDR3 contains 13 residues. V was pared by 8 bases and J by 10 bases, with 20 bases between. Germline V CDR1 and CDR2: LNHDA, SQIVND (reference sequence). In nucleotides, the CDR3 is TGTGCCAGTCAAACCGACCGCGCTGGGACCTACACCTTC. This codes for CASQTDRAGTYTF.

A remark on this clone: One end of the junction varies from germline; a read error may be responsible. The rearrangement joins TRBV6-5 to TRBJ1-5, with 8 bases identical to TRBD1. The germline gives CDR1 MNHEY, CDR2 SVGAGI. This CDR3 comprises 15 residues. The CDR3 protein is CACRGPRDGNQPQHF. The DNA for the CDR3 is TGTGCCTGCAGGGGGCCAAGGGACGGCAATCAGCCCCAGCATTTT.

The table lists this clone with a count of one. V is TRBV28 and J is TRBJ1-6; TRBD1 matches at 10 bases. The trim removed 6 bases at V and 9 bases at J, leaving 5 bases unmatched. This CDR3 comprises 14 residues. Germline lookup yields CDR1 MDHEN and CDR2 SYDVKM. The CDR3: CASSRTGGGSPLHF. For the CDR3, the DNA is TGTGCCAGCAGCAGGACAGGGGGAGGTTCACCCCTCCACTTT.

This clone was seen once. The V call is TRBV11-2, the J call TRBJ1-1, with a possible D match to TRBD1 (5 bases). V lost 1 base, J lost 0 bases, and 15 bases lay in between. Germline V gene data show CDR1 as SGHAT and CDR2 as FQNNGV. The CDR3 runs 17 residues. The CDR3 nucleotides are TGTGCCAGCAGCTTAGGTCTTAAATCAGGGTTGAACACTGAAGCTTTCTTT. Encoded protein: CASSLGLKSGLNTEAFF.

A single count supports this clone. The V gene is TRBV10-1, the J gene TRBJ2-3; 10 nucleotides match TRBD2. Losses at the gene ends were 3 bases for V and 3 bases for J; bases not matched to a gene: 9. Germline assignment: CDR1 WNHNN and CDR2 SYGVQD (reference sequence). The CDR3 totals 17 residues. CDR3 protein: CASSEGCSGGPTDTQYF. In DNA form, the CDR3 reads TGCGCCAGCAGTGAAGGATGTAGCGGGGGGCCAACAGATACGCAGTATTTT.

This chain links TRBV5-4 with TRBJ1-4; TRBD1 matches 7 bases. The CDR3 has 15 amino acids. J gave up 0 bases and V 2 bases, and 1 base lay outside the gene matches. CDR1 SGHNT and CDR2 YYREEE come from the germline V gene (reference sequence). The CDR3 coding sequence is TGTGCCAGCAGCTTAGGGGGCTCAACTAATGAAAAACTGTTTTTT. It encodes CASSLGGSTNEKLFF.